These T cell receptor beta chains were read from a single sample in a study of control samples from healthy donors and cancer patients. Clones were read by immunoSEQ multiplex PCR, and TCRdb kept only the in-frame ones, dropping some. The data hold 65,000 to 90,000 clones, with approximately 94% observed a single time. The sequenced material came from blood. These TCRs come from a woman aged 30 to 39 in good health. The conserved cysteine and the conserved F or W are not part of the CDR3 here. The order of the fields is V gene, clone size, D gene, CDR3 protein. The D gene is left open where the match is weak. Clone size is not always given. Where it is, it says once, few, many or a class for expanded clones.

TRBV5-5 . . ASSLVWGLNEKLF
TRBV7-2 once . ASSPMGGLSSYNSPLH
TRBV5-8 . . ASSFLGGATEAF
TRBV21-1 . . ASSKPSGLISGNTIY
TRBV12-3/TRBV12-4 . . ASSLQGTFGYT
TRBV19 . . ASRIIGNTEAF
TRBV28 . TRBD1 ASSFKGASNQPQH
TRBV4-2 . TRBD2 ASSQGAGLAGGIYNEQF
TRBV7-8 . . ASSRDINQPQH
TRBV7-9 once TRBD1 ASSSMTGLVTYT
TRBV10-1 . TRBD1 ASSAGTVNTEAF
TRBV6-4 once . ASSDIKAGNTIY
TRBV7-9 once TRBD1 ASSSGTGNNSPLH
TRBV5-1 . . ASSSGPGGHYGYT
TRBV6-5 . . ASSYSSRVWETQY
TRBV3-1/TRBV3-2 . . ASRRGNEKLF
TRBV9 once . ASSPGIRLPLH
TRBV30 . . AWNRFLRPPDYGYT
TRBV5-6 . . ASSSPRRGRGITEAF
TRBV15 . . ATSRDSNTGELF
TRBV4-1 . . ASSQPTTGRNTEAF
TRBV12-5 . . ASVRGSTGSGSPLH
TRBV10-2 . TRBD1 ASSEFRTGGYGYT
TRBV11-2 . TRBD2 ASSLDSTSPPRDEQF
TRBV7-9 . TRBD1 ASSSGTGLNEQF
TRBV3-1/TRBV3-2 . . ASSPGEPGDTIY
TRBV5-1 . TRBD1 ASSLTGEGYGYT
TRBV9 . . ASSAPRGRQLNTGELF
TRBV7-2 . . ASSLDSGTGELF
TRBV10-2 . . ASSESGNREVHGYT
TRBV30 . . AWGQSGYT
TRBV25-1 few TRBD1 ASSQGAGGTEAF